The text below deals with one T cell receptor (beta chain). Its specificity is unknown. This record comes from a study of cytotoxic CD8 clonotypes in ibrutinib-treated CLL. In the study overall: Of the patients, about twelve were relapsed/refractory, about 15 treatment-naive and 17 IGHV unmutated. Study results and limitations: A rise in clonality was seen at ibrutinib response, and a fall back toward baseline was seen at progression.

Genomic DNA in a quantity of 2 to 2.5 micrograms was derived from cryopreserved PBMCs for TCR beta libraries. The germline V and J ends were trimmed by 0 bases and 0 bases, with 6 bases remaining between them. Germline CDR1 and CDR2: LNHNV and YYDKDF (reference sequence). The CDR3 covers 14 residues. The table came from immunoSEQ multiplex PCR; TCRdb's copy has only in-frame clones and leaves some out. The table shows roughly 330,000 clones, with roughly 67% occurring only once. The sequence derives from a human donor with chronic lymphocytic leukemia. The V gene is TRBV15, the J gene TRBJ2-7; no reliable D call. The sequenced sample was PBMCs, obtained after 36 months of ibrutinib treatment. CDR3 DNA: TGTGCCACCAGCAGAGATATGGGCTCCTACGAGCAGTACTTC. Translated: CATSRDMGSYEQYF.